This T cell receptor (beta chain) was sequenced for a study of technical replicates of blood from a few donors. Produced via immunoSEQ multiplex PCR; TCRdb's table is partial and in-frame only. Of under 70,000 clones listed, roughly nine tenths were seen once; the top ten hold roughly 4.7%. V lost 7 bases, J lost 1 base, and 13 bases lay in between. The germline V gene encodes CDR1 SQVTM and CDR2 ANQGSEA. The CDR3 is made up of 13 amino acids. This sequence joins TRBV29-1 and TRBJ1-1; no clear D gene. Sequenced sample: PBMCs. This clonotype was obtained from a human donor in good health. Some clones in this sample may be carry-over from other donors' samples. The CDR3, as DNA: TGCAGCGCTCGCCGGAGGGCGAACACTGAAGCTTTCTTT. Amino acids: CSARRRANTEAFF.